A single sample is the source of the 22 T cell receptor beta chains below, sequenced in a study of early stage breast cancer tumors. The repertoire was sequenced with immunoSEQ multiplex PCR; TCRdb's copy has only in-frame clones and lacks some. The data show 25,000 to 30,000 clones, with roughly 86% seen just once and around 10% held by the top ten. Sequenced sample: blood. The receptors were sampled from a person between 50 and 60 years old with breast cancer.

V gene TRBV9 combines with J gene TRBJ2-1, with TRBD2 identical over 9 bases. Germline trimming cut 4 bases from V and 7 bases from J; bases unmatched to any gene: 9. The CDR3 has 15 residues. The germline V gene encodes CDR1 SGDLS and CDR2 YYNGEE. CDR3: CASSPRAGGINEQFF. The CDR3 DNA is TGTGCCAGCAGCCCCCGGGCGGGAGGGATAAATGAGCAGTTCTTC. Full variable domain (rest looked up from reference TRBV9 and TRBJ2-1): DSGVTQTPKHLITATGQRVTLRCSPRSGDLSVYWYQQSLDQGLQFLIQYYNGEERAKGNILERFSAQQFPDLHSELNLSSLELGDSALYFCASSPRAGGINEQFFGPGTRLTVL.

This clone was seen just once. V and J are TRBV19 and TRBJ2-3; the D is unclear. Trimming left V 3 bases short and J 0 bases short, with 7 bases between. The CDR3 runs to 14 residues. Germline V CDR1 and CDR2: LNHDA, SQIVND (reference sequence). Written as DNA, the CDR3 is TGTGCCAGTAGTATTCAGGTTAGCACAGATACGCAGTATTTT. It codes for CASSIQVSTDTQYF.

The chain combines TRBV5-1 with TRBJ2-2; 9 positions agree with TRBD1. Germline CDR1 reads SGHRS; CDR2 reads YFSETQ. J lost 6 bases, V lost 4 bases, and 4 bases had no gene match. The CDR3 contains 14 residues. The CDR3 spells CASSRDREAGELFF. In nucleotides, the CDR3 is TGCGCCAGCAGCCGGGACAGGGAGGCCGGGGAGCTGTTTTTT. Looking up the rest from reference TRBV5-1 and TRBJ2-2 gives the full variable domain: KAGVTQTPRYLIKTRGQQVTLSCSPISGHRSVSWYQQTPGQGLQFLFEYFSETQRNKGNFPGRFSGRQFSNSRSEMNVSTLELGDSALYLCASSRDREAGELFFGEGSRLTVL.

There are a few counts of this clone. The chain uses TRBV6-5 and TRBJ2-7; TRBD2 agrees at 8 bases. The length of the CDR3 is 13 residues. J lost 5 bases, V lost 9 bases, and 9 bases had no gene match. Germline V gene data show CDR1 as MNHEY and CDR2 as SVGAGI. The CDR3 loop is CASSGLVNHEQYF. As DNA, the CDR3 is TGTGCCAGTTCGGGACTAGTAAACCACGAGCAGTACTTC.

The CDR3 DNA is TGTGCCAGCGGCGAGGACGCCGGGACAGGGGGCACCGGGGAGCTGTTTTTT. It encodes CASGEDAGTGGTGELFF. The chain couples TRBV9 to TRBJ2-2; 11 positions match TRBD1. The CDR3 length is 17 residues. V lost 7 bases and J lost 4; bases outside the gene matches: 12. The germline V gene has CDR1 SGDLS and CDR2 YYNGEE.

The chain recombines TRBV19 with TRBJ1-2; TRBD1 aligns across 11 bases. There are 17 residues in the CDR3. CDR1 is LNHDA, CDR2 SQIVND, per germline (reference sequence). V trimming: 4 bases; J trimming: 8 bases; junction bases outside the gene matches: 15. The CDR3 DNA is TGTGCCAGTAGTACCTACCTGCCGGGACAGGGGGGGAAAGGCTACACCTTC. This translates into CASSTYLPGQGGKGYTF. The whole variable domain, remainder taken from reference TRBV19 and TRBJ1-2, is DGGITQSPKYLFRKEGQNVTLSCEQNLNHDAMYWYRQDPGQGLRLIYYSQIVNDFQKGDIAEGYSVSREKKESFPLTVTSAQKNPTAFYLCASSTYLPGQGGKGYTFGSGTRLTVV.

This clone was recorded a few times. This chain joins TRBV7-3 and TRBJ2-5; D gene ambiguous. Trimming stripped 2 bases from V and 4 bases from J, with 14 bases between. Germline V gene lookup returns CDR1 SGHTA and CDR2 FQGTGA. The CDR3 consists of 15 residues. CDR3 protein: CASSLSWSRLETQYF. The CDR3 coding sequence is TGTGCCAGCAGCTTATCATGGTCCCGTTTAGAGACCCAGTACTTC. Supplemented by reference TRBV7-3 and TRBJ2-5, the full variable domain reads GAGVSQTPSNKVTEKGKYVELRCDPISGHTALYWYRQSLGQGPEFLIYFQGTGAADDSGLPNDRFFAVRPEGSVSTLKIQRTERGDSAVYLCASSLSWSRLETQYFGPGTRLLVL.

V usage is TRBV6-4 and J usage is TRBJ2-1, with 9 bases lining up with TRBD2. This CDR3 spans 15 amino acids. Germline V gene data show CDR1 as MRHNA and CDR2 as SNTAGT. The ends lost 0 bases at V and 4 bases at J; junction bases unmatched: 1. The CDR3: CASSDSSGSYNEQFF. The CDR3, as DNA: TGTGCCAGCAGTGACTCTAGCGGGAGTTACAATGAGCAGTTCTTC.

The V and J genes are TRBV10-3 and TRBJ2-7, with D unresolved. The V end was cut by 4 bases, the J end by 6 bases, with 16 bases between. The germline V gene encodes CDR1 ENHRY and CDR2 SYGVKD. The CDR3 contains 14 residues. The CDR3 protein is CAISGNDWGSEQYF. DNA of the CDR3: TGTGCCATCAGTGGGAATGACTGGGGATCCGAGCAGTACTTC.

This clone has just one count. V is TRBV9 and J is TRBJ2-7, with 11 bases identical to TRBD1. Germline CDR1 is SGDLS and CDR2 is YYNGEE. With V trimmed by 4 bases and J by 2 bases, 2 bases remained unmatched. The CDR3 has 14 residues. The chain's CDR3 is CASSQGQGAYEQYF. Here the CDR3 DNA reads TGTGCCAGCAGCCAGGGACAGGGGGCCTACGAGCAGTACTTC.

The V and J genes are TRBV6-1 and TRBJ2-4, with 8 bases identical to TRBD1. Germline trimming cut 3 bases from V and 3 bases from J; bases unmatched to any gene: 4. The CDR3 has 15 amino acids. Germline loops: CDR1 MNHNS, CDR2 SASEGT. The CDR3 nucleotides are TGTGCCAGCAGTGACAGGGGGCAGGACAAAAACATTCAGTACTTC. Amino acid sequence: CASSDRGQDKNIQYF.

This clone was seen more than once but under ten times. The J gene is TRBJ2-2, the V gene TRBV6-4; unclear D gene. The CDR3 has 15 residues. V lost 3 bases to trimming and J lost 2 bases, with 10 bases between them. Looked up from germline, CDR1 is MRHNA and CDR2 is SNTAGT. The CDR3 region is CASSEGFFNTGELFF. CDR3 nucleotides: TGTGCCAGCAGTGAAGGCTTCTTCAACACCGGGGAGCTGTTTTTT.

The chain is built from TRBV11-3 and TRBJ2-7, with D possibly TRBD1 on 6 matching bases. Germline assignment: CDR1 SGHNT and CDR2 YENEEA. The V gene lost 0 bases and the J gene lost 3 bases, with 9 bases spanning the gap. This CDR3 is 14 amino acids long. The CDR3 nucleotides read TGTGCCAGCAGCTTAGACGGACAGAGCTACGAGCAGTACTTC. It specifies CASSLDGQSYEQYF.

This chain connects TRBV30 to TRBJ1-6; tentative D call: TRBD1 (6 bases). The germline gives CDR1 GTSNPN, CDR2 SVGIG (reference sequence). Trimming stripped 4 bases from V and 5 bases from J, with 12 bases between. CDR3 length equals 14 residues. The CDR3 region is CAWIGQSNNSPLHF. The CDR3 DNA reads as TGTGCCTGGATCGGACAGTCGAATAATTCACCCCTCCACTTT.

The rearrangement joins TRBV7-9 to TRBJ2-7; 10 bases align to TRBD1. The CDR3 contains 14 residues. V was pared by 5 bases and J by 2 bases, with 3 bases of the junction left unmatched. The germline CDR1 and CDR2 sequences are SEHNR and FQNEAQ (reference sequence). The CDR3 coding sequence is TGTGCCAGCAGCCGACAGGGGGCGGCCTACGAGCAGTACTTC. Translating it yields CASSRQGAAYEQYF.

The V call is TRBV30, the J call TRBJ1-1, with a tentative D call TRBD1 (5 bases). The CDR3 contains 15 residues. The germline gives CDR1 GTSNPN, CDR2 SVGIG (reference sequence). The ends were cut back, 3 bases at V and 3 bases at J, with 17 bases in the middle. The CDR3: CAWSGWDGGDTEAFF. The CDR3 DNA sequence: TGTGCCTGGAGCGGGTGGGACGGGGGTGACACTGAAGCTTTCTTT.

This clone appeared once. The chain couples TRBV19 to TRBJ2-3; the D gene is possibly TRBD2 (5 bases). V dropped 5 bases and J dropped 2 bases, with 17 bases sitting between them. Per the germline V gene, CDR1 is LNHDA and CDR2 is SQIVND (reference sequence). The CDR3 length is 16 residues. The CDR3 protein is CASSVDAGDHTDTQYF. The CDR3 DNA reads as TGTGCCAGTAGTGTGGACGCCGGGGATCACACAGATACGCAGTATTTT.

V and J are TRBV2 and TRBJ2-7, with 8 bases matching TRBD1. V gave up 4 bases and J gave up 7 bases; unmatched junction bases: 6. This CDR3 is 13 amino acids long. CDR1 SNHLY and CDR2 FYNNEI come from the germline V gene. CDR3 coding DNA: TGTGCCAGCAGTGTGGACAGGGCGGGGGAGCAGTACTTC. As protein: CASSVDRAGEQYF.

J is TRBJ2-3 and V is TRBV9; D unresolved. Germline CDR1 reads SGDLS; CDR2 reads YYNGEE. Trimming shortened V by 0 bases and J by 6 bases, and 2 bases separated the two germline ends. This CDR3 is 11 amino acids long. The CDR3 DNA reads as TGTGCCAGCAGCGTAGGGGATACGCAGTATTTT. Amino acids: CASSVGDTQYF. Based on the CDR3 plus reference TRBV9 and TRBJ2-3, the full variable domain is DSGVTQTPKHLITATGQRVTLRCSPRSGDLSVYWYQQSLDQGLQFLIQYYNGEERAKGNILERFSAQQFPDLHSELNLSSLELGDSALYFCASSVGDTQYFGPGTRLTVL.

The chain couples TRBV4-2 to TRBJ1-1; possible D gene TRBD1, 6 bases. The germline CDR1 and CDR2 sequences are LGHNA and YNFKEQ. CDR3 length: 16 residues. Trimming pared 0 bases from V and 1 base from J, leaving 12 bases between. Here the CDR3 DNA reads TGTGCCAGCAGCCAAGAAACAGGGTTTGAGAACACTGAAGCTTTCTTT. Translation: CASSQETGFENTEAFF.

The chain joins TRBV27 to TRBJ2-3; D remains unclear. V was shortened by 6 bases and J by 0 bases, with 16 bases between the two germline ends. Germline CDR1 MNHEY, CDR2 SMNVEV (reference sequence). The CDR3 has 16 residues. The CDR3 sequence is CASSPDFQLSTDTQYF. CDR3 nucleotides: TGTGCCAGCAGCCCAGATTTTCAGTTGAGCACAGATACGCAGTATTTT.

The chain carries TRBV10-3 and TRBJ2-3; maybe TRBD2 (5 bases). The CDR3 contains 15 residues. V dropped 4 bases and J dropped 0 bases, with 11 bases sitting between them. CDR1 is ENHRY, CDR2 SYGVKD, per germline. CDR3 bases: TGTGCCATCAGTGCCCCAGGAGGTAGCACAGATACGCAGTATTTT. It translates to CAISAPGGSTDTQYF.